These 3 T cell receptor beta chains originate from one sample sequenced in a study of regulatory T cells in long-lasting Graves disease. The authors built TCR beta libraries using iRepertoire HTBI primers and Arm-PCR of CDR3 regions. One entry per CDR3 protein, called by TCRdb with MiXCR from the multiplex PCR reads. The repertoire holds about 460,000 distinct CDR3 sequences, 14% seen once, with roughly 18% in the top ten. Described time point: newly diagnosed GD, antithyroid drugs for less than 3 months. The TCR library was made from RNA that had been extracted from PBMCs in TRIzol. These data also featured in a second study, about T cells in Graves' hyperthyroidism and ophthalmopathy.

Sequencing was performed on peripheral blood mononuclear cells (PBMCs), taken at new diagnosis, from a patient treated with antithyroid drugs. These receptors were obtained from a woman between 50 and 59 years old with Graves disease.

This clonotype appeared a few times. The J gene is TRBJ1-1, the V gene TRBV10-3, with 7 bases identical to TRBD1. V dropped 7 bases and J dropped 1; count of bases not matched to a gene: 6. Germline CDR1 ENHRY, CDR2 SYGVKD. CDR3 length: 14 amino acids. This CDR3 is CAITTGVRNTEAFF. CDR3 nucleotides: TGTGCCATCACAACAGGGGTGAGGAACACTGAAGCTTTCTTT.

There are a few counts of this clonotype. Here the CDR3 DNA reads TGTGCCAGTAGTATCGAGCTAGCGTCCTCAGGCGAGCAGTACTTC. Amino acids: CASSIELASSGEQYF. This chain links TRBV19 with TRBJ2-7, with D perhaps TRBD2 (6 bases). The CDR3 runs to 15 residues. Germline V gene lookup returns CDR1 LNHDA and CDR2 SQIVND (reference sequence). Trimming cost V 3 bases and J 6 bases, with 18 bases left between them.

This clonotype occurred many times. V gene TRBV27 combines with J gene TRBJ2-7, with 8 positions matching TRBD1. The J segment lost 2 bases and the V segment lost 2 bases, leaving 8 bases of the junction unmatched. Germline loops: CDR1 MNHEY, CDR2 SMNVEV (reference sequence). The CDR3 runs to 16 residues. In DNA, the CDR3 is TGTGCCAGCAGTTTAGAGCTGGACAGGGTGGCCTACGAGCAGTACTTC. Translation: CASSLELDRVAYEQYF.